Listed below are T cell receptor beta chains from one sample, sequenced in a study of technical replicates of blood from several donors. Data came from immunoSEQ multiplex PCR; TCRdb stores just in-frame clones and leaves some out. The sample holds roughly 80,000 clones, about 89% seen once. Input material: T cells isolated from PBMCs. The receptors were gathered from a human donor in good health. CDR3s include the opening cysteine and the closing phenylalanine or tryptophan. Each record gives: CDR3 protein, CDR3 DNA, V gene, clone size, J gene, D gene. D genes are given only for firm matches. Not all rows give a size; the values are once, few, many and, for expanded clones, a class.

CASSLGLDNYGYTF | TGTGCCAGCAGCTTAGGACTAGATAACTATGGCTACACCTTC | TRBV7-9 | once | TRBJ1-2 | -
CASSWSSGRAEQFF | TGTGCCAGCAGCTGGTCTAGCGGGAGGGCTGAGCAGTTCTTC | TRBV11-2 | - | TRBJ2-1 | TRBD2
CASSVAGGGISASTDTQYF | TGTGCCAGCAGCGTAGCAGGCGGCGGGATAAGTGCTAGCACAGATACGCAGTATTTT | TRBV9 | - | TRBJ2-3 | -
CATSPQRTGSEKLFF | TGTGCCACCAGCCCCCAACGGACAGGGAGCGAAAAACTGTTTTTT | TRBV15 | - | TRBJ1-4 | TRBD1
CASSGSGVYEQYF | TGTGCCAGCAGTGGTAGCGGGGTCTACGAGCAGTACTTC | TRBV2 | - | TRBJ2-7 | TRBD2
CASSLSQLRGVLFYEQYF | TGCGCCAGCAGCTTAAGCCAACTGCGGGGGGTCCTTTTCTACGAGCAGTACTTC | TRBV5-1 | - | TRBJ2-7 | TRBD2
CASSPLWGPLADTQYF | TGTGCCAGCAGCCCGCTATGGGGCCCCTTAGCAGATACGCAGTATTTT | TRBV7-9 | - | TRBJ2-3 | -
CASTPGGGQRDEQFF | TGTGCCAGTACCCCAGGAGGGGGCCAACGAGATGAGCAGTTCTTC | TRBV19 | - | TRBJ2-1 | -
CASSRPGGSYGYTF | TGTGCCAGCAGCCGCCCCGGAGGGAGCTATGGCTACACCTTC | TRBV28 | - | TRBJ1-2 | -
CAWDSYNEQFF | TGTGCCTGGGACAGTTACAATGAGCAGTTCTTC | TRBV30 | - | TRBJ2-1 | -
CASSQVMSSGNTIYF | TGTGCCAGCAGCCAAGTGATGAGCTCTGGAAACACCATATATTTT | TRBV14 | - | TRBJ1-3 | -
CAISEPSTSGNSYEQYF | TGTGCCATCAGTGAACCCTCCACTAGCGGGAACTCCTACGAGCAGTACTTC | TRBV10-3 | - | TRBJ2-7 | TRBD2
CASSQQSGVYEQYF | TGTGCCAGCAGCCAACAGAGCGGGGTCTACGAGCAGTACTTC | TRBV7-6 | - | TRBJ2-7 | TRBD2
CASSPEGVRETQYF | TGTGCCAGCTCACCGGAGGGTGTCCGAGAGACCCAGTACTTC | TRBV18 | - | TRBJ2-5 | -
CASSLGGAVYEQYF | TGTGCCAGCAGCTTAGGAGGGGCAGTCTACGAGCAGTACTTC | TRBV7-3 | - | TRBJ2-7 | -
CASSLDRVDEKLFF | TGTGCCAGCAGTTTGGACAGGGTCGATGAAAAACTGTTTTTT | TRBV28 | - | TRBJ1-4 | TRBD1
CASSKRLGSTEAFF | TGCGCCAGCAGCAAACGCTTAGGGAGCACTGAAGCTTTCTTT | TRBV5-1 | few | TRBJ1-1 | -
CASSYLRGGSTDTQYF | TGTGCCAGCAGTTACTTGCGGGGCGGTTCCACAGATACGCAGTATTTT | TRBV6-5 | - | TRBJ2-3 | -
CASSLGLWSYEQYF | TGTGCCAGCAGCTTGGGACTCTGGTCCTACGAGCAGTACTTC | TRBV7-2 | - | TRBJ2-7 | -
CASSPPGTGDQPQHF | TGTGCCAGCTCACCCCCCGGGACAGGGGATCAGCCCCAGCATTTT | TRBV18 | - | TRBJ1-5 | TRBD1
CASSWWTSGRADTQYF | TGCGCCAGCAGCTGGTGGACTAGCGGGAGAGCGGATACGCAGTATTTT | TRBV5-1 | - | TRBJ2-3 | TRBD2
CAGNRGQNTEAFF | TGTGCCGGAAACAGGGGGCAAAACACTGAAGCTTTCTTT | TRBV30 | - | TRBJ1-1 | TRBD1
CASKGQGYTEAFF | TGTGCCAGCAAAGGACAGGGCTACACTGAAGCTTTCTTT | TRBV28 | - | TRBJ1-1 | TRBD1
CASSRAGPNQPQHF | TGTGCCAGTAGTAGGGCAGGGCCGAATCAGCCCCAGCATTTT | TRBV19 | once | TRBJ1-5 | -
CASSHSGTDNEQFF | TGCGCCAGCAGTCATAGCGGGACCGACAATGAGCAGTTCTTC | TRBV5-1 | - | TRBJ2-1 | TRBD2
CASSRSPGTGVGYTF | TGTGCCAGCAGTCGCTCCCCCGGGACAGGGGTCGGCTACACCTTC | TRBV28 | - | TRBJ1-2 | TRBD1
CASSSTDRSYEQYF | TGTGCCAGCAGTTCGACGGACAGGTCCTACGAGCAGTACTTC | TRBV27 | once | TRBJ2-7 | TRBD1
CASSLGRYNEQFF | TGTGCCAGCAGCTTAGGGAGATACAATGAGCAGTTCTTC | TRBV7-8 | - | TRBJ2-1 | -
CASSSYLGTGYRSYNEQFF | TGTGCCAGCAGCTCCTACCTCGGGACAGGGTATAGATCCTACAATGAGCAGTTCTTC | TRBV13 | - | TRBJ2-1 | TRBD1
CASSLGAGVTYEQYF | TGTGCCAGCAGCTTAGGAGCGGGAGTAACCTACGAGCAGTACTTC | TRBV7-6 | - | TRBJ2-7 | TRBD2
CASRAGWTEAFF | TGTGCCAGCAGAGCAGGGTGGACTGAAGCTTTCTTT | TRBV6-1 | - | TRBJ1-1 | -
CASSARTGITGNTIYF | TGTGCCAGCAGTGCCCGGACAGGGATTACTGGAAACACCATATATTTT | TRBV2 | - | TRBJ1-3 | TRBD1
CASSYSRESEQFF | TGTGCCAGCAGTTACTCTCGGGAGAGTGAGCAGTTCTTC | TRBV6-5 | - | TRBJ2-1 | -
CSAGGTSGRYNEQFF | TGCAGCGCCGGGGGGACTAGCGGGAGGTACAATGAGCAGTTCTTC | TRBV29-1 | - | TRBJ2-1 | TRBD2
CASSLRGTLSYTF | TGTGCCAGCAGTTTACGGGGAACCCTTTCCTACACCTTC | TRBV28 | once | TRBJ1-2 | -
CASSGGLAGDEQFF | TGTGCCAGCAGTGGGGGACTAGCGGGAGATGAGCAGTTCTTC | TRBV6-4 | - | TRBJ2-1 | TRBD2
CAYQSGVDTQYF | TGTGCCTATCAGTCCGGGGTCGATACGCAGTATTTT | TRBV28 | - | TRBJ2-3 | -
CASSPELNSNQPQHF | TGTGCCAGCTCGCCAGAGTTGAATAGCAATCAGCCCCAGCATTTT | TRBV18 | - | TRBJ1-5 | -
CASSLRQVGTDTQYF | TGTGCCAGCAGTTTAAGACAGGTCGGCACAGATACGCAGTATTTT | TRBV27 | - | TRBJ2-3 | -
CSVERGDSGYTF | TGCAGCGTTGAGAGAGGGGACTCTGGCTACACCTTC | TRBV29-1 | - | TRBJ1-2 | -
CASSLGREGYEQYF | TGTGCCAGCAGCTTAGGACGGGAGGGCTACGAGCAGTACTTC | TRBV11-2 | once | TRBJ2-7 | TRBD2
CASSGQGAAFF | TGTGCCAGCAGTGGACAGGGGGCAGCTTTCTTT | TRBV28 | - | TRBJ1-1 | TRBD1
CASSPGTGLAGELFF | TGTGCCAGTAGTCCCGGGACAGGGTTGGCCGGGGAGCTGTTTTTT | TRBV19 | - | TRBJ2-2 | TRBD1
CASSSLWDSGREDTGELFF | TGTGCCAGCAGCTCCTTATGGGATTCAGGGCGAGAGGACACCGGGGAGCTGTTTTTT | TRBV5-4 | - | TRBJ2-2 | -
CASSQVWSGTGHHEQYF | TGTGCCAGCAGCCAAGTTTGGTCTGGGACAGGGCACCACGAGCAGTACTTC | TRBV14 | - | TRBJ2-7 | TRBD1
CASSPGSSYEQYF | TGCGCCAGCAGCCCGGGAAGCTCCTACGAGCAGTACTTC | TRBV5-1 | - | TRBJ2-7 | -
CASSEPGLAAYEQYF | TGTGCCAGCAGCGAGCCGGGACTAGCGGCCTACGAGCAGTACTTC | TRBV6-5 | - | TRBJ2-7 | TRBD2
CAREAYEQYF | TGTGCCAGAGAGGCCTACGAGCAGTACTTC | TRBV11-3 | - | TRBJ2-7 | -
CASSEEENNQPQHF | TGTGCCAGCAGTGAAGAGGAGAACAATCAGCCCCAGCATTTT | TRBV25-1 | - | TRBJ1-5 | -
CAISHSVSTDTQYF | TGTGCCATCAGTCATAGCGTGAGCACAGATACGCAGTATTTT | TRBV10-3 | - | TRBJ2-3 | -
CASSYRGPSGNTIYF | TGTGCCAGCAGCTACAGGGGGCCCTCTGGAAACACCATATATTTT | TRBV7-9 | - | TRBJ1-3 | TRBD1
CASKRGTSGRLNTGELFF | TGTGCCAGTAAAAGGGGGACTAGCGGGAGATTGAACACCGGGGAGCTGTTTTTT | TRBV27 | - | TRBJ2-2 | TRBD2
CAWRGARYTGELFF | TGTGCCTGGCGGGGGGCCAGATACACCGGGGAGCTGTTTTTT | TRBV30 | few | TRBJ2-2 | -
CASRLGLAEAGETQYF | TGTGCCAGTAGACTAGGACTAGCGGAGGCCGGGGAGACCCAGTACTTC | TRBV19 | - | TRBJ2-5 | TRBD2
CASSEALTAYYGYTF | TGTGCCAGCAGTGAAGCGCTGACAGCCTACTATGGCTACACCTTC | TRBV6-1 | - | TRBJ1-2 | -
CARGDLSGGTDTQYF | TGTGCCCGGGGAGACCTTAGCGGGGGCACAGATACGCAGTATTTT | TRBV30 | - | TRBJ2-3 | TRBD2
CASSTGKGEAFF | TGTGCCAGTAGCACAGGGAAGGGTGAAGCTTTCTTT | TRBV19 | few | TRBJ1-1 | -
CASSWTMGTEAFF | TGTGCCAGCAGTTGGACAATGGGGACTGAAGCTTTCTTT | TRBV28 | once | TRBJ1-1 | -
CASSLRGEKLFF | TGTGCCAGCAGCTTGCGGGGAGAAAAACTGTTTTTT | TRBV5-5 | - | TRBJ1-4 | -
CASSQIQGALSYEQYF | TGCGCCAGCAGCCAGATACAGGGGGCATTATCCTACGAGCAGTACTTC | TRBV4-3 | - | TRBJ2-7 | TRBD1